Sequencing of this T cell receptor (beta chain) was carried out in a study of T cell repertoires in cytomegalovirus infection. Across the study: Signatures in public TCR beta sequences pointed to both CMV infection and matching HLA type.

MiXCR was run by TCRdb on the reads, yielding one entry per CDR3 protein. The table includes about 300,000 distinct CDR3 sequences, around 9.1% detected once. J lost 2 bases, V lost 5 bases, and 19 bases had no gene match. The CDR3 is 19 residues long. CDR1 and CDR2 (germline): DFQATT, SNEGSKA (reference sequence). The sample consisted of PBMCs. The sequence came from a human donor in good health (CMV status not recorded). Some clones in this sample may be carry-over from other donors' samples. The chain employs TRBV20-1 and TRBJ1-5; 9 nucleotides align to TRBD1. The CDR3 nucleotides are TGCAGTGCTCAATCCCCGGCGGGACAGGGCACTGGTGGCAATCAGCCCCAGCATTTT. Amino acid sequence: CSAQSPAGQGTGGNQPQHF.